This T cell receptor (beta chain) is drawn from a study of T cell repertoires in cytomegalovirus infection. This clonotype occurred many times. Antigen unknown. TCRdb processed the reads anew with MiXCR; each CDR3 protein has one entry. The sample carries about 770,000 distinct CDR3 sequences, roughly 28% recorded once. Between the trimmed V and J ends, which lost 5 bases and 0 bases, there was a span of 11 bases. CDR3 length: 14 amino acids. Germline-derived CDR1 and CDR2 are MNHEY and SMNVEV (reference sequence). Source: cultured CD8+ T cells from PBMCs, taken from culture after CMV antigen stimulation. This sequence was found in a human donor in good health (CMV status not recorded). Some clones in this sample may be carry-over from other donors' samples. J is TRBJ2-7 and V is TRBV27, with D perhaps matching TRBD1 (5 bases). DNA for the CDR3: TGTGCCAGCAGTCCAGGGTGGAGCTCCTACGAGCAGTACTTC. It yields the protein CASSPGWSSYEQYF.